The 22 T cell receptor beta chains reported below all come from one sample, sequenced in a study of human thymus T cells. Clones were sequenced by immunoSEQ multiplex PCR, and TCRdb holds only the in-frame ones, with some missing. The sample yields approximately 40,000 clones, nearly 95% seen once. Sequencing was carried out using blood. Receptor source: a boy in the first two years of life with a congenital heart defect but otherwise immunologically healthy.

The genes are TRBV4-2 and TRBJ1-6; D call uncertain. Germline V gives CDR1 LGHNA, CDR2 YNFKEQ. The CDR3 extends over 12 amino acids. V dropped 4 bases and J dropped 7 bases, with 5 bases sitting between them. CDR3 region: CASSRTNSPLHF. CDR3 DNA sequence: TGTGCCAGCAGCCGGACCAATTCACCCCTCCACTTT.

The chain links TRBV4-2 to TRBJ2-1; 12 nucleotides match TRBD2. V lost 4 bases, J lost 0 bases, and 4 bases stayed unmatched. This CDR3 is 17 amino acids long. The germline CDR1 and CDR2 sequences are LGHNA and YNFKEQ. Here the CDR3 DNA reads TGTGCCAGCAGCCCTAGCGGGGGGGTGCGCTCCTACAATGAGCAGTTCTTC. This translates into CASSPSGGVRSYNEQFF.

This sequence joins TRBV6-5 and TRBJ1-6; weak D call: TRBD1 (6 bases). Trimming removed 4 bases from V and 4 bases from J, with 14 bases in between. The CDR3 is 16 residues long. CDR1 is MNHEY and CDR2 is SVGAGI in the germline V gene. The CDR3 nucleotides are TGTGCCAGCAGTTCCCCGGTGACAGGTTATAATTCACCCCTCCACTTT. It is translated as CASSSPVTGYNSPLHF.

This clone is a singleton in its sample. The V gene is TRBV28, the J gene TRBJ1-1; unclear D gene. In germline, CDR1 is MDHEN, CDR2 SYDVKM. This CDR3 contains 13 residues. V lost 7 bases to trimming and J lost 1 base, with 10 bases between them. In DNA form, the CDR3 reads TGTGCCAGCACCTTGACGGAGAACACTGAAGCTTTCTTT. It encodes CASTLTENTEAFF.

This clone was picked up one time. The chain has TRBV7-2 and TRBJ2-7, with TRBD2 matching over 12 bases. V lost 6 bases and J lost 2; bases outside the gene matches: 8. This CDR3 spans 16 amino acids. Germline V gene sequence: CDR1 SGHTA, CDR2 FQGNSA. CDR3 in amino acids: CASSQGASGGAYEQYF. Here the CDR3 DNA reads TGTGCCAGCAGTCAAGGGGCTAGCGGGGGGGCCTACGAGCAGTACTTC.

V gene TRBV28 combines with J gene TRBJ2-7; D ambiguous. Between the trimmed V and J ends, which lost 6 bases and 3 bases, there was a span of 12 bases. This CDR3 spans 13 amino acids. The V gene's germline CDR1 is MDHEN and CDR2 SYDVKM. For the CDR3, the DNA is TGTGCCAGCAGACTATATACGGGCTACGAGCAGTACTTC. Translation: CASRLYTGYEQYF.

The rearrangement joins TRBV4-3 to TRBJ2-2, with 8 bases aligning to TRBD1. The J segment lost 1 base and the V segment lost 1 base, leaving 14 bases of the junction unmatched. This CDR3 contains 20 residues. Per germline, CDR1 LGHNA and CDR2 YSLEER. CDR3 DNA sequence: TGCGCCAGCAGCCAAGGTTTGGCAGGGGGCGAAACTAGGAACACCGGGGAGCTGTTTTTT. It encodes CASSQGLAGGETRNTGELFF.

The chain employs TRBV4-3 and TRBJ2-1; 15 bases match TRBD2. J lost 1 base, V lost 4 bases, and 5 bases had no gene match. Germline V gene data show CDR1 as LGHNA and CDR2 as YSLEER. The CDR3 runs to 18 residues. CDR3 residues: CASSPGLAGGRSYNEQFF. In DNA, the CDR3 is TGCGCCAGCAGCCCGGGACTAGCGGGGGGCAGATCCTACAATGAGCAGTTCTTC.

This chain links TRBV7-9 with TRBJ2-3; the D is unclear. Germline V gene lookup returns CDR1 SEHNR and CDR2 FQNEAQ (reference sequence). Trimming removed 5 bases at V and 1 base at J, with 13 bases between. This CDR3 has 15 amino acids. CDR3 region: CASSPLEMGTDTQYF. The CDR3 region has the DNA TGTGCCAGCAGCCCCTTAGAGATGGGCACAGATACGCAGTATTTT.

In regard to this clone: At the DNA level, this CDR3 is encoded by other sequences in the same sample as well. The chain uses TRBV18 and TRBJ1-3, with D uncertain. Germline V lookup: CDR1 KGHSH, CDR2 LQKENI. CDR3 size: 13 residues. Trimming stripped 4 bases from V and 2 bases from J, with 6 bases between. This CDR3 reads CASSQGAGNTIYF. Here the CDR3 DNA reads TGTGCCAGCTCACAGGGCGCTGGAAACACCATATATTTT.

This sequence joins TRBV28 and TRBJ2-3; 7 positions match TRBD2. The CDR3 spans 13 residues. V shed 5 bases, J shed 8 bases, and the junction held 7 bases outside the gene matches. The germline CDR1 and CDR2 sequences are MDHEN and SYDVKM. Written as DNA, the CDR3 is TGTGCCAGCAGTAGCAGCGGGGCAGGTACGCAGTATTTT. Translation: CASSSSGAGTQYF.

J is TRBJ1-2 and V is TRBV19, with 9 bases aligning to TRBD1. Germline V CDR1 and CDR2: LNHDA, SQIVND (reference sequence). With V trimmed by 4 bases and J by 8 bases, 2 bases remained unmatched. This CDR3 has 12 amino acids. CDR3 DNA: TGTGCCAGTAGTAACAGGGGGCGCGGCTACACCTTC. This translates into CASSNRGRGYTF.

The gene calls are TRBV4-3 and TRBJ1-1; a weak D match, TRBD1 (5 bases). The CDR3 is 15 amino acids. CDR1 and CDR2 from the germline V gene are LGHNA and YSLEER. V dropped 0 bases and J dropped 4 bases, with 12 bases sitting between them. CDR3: CASSQDWGLGTEAFF. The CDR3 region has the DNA TGCGCCAGCAGCCAAGATTGGGGACTCGGCACTGAAGCTTTCTTT.

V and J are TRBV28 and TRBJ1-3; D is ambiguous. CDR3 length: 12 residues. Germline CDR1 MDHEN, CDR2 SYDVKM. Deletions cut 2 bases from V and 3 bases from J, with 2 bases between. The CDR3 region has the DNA TGTGCCAGCAGTTTAGTTGGAAACACCATATATTTT. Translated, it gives CASSLVGNTIYF.

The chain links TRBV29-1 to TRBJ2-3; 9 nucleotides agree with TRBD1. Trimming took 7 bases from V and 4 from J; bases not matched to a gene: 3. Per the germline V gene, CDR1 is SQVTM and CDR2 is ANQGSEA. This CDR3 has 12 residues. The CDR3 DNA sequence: TGCAGCGCCCGACAGGGGGCAGATACGCAGTATTTT. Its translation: CSARQGADTQYF.

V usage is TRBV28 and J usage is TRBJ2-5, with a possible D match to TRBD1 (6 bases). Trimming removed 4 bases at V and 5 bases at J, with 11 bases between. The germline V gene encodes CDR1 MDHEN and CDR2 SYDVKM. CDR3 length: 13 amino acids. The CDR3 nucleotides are TGTGCCAGCAGTTCCAGGGGTTGGGAGACCCAGTACTTC. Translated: CASSSRGWETQYF.

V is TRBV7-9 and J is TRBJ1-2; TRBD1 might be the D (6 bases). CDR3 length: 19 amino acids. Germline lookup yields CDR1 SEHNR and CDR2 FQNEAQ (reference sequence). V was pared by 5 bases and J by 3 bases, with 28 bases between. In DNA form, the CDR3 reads TGTGCCAGCAGCCATCACTCCCGGGACATTTTTCGTGCCGACTATGGCTACACCTTC. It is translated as CASSHHSRDIFRADYGYTF.

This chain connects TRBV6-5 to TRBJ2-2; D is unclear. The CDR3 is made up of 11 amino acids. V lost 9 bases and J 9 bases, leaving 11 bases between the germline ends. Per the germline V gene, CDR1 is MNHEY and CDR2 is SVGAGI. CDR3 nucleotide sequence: TGTGCCAGTCGCAAAAAGCGGGAGCTGTTTTTT. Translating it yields CASRKKRELFF.

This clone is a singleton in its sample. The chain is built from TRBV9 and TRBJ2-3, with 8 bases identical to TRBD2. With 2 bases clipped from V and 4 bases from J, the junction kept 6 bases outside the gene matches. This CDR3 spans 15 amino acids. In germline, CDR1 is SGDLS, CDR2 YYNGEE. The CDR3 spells CASSVRGGAPDTQYF. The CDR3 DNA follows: TGTGCCAGCAGCGTCCGGGGGGGGGCCCCAGATACGCAGTATTTT.

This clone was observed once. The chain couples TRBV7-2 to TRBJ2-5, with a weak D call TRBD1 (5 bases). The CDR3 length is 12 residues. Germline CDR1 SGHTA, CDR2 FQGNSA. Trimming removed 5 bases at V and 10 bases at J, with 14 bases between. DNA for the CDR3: TGTGCCAGCAGCCAGGGCGTGTCCGTCCAGTACTTC. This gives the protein CASSQGVSVQYF.

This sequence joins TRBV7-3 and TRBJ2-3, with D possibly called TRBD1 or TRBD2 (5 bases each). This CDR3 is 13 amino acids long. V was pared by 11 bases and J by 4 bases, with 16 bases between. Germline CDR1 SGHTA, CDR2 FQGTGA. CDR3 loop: CASGTPVPDTQYF. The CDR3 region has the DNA TGTGCCTCCGGGACCCCCGTCCCAGATACGCAGTATTTT.

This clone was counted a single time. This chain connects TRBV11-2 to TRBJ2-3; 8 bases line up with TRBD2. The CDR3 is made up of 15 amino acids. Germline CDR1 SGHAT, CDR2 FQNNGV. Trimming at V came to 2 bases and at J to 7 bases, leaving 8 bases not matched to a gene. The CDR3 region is CASSLFRGGTNTQYF. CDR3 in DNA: TGTGCCAGCAGCTTATTCCGGGGGGGGACAAATACGCAGTATTTT.